These 30 T cell receptor beta chains share one sample of origin, sequenced in a study of CD8 T cells in ankylosing spondylitis. MiXCR was run by TCRdb on the 5' RACE reads, yielding one entry per CDR3 protein. In the table there are about 250,000 distinct CDR3 sequences, about 30% of which are singletons. Sequencing used blood, either unsorted or a sorted T cell fraction (not recorded which). The origin of the receptors is a male donor with ankylosing spondylitis or in good health (not recorded which).

The V and J genes are TRBV3-1 and TRBJ1-3; no clear D gene. There are 15 residues in the CDR3. Germline V gene lookup returns CDR1 LGHDT and CDR2 YNNKEL (reference sequence). The germline V and J ends were trimmed by 5 bases and 0 bases, with 11 bases remaining between them. Here the CDR3 reads CASSALLDSGNTIYF. CDR3 in DNA: TGTGCCAGCAGCGCCCTTTTAGACTCTGGAAACACCATATATTTT.

CDR3 coding DNA: TGTGCCAGCTCAGAGATAGCGGTCACCGGGGAGCTGTTTTTT. Its translation: CASSEIAVTGELFF. The chain carries TRBV18 and TRBJ2-2; weak D call: TRBD2 (6 bases). The ends were cut back, 5 bases at V and 4 bases at J, with 11 bases in the middle. Germline V gene data show CDR1 as KGHSH and CDR2 as LQKENI. This CDR3 spans 14 amino acids.

The chain links TRBV20-1 to TRBJ1-1; D may be TRBD1 (5 bases). There are 13 residues in the CDR3. V was cut by 5 bases and J by 1 base, with 11 bases left in between. Germline CDR1 DFQATT, CDR2 SNEGSKA (reference sequence). CDR3 in amino acids: CSAPYGGNTEAFF. The DNA of the CDR3 is TGCAGTGCTCCGTACGGGGGGAACACTGAAGCTTTCTTT.

V gene TRBV7-8 combines with J gene TRBJ2-7; 8 positions agree with TRBD2. V was pared by 1 base and J by 1 base, with 6 bases of the junction left unmatched. The CDR3 length is 16 residues. Germline V lookup: CDR1 SGHVS, CDR2 FQNEAQ. The DNA of the CDR3 is TGTGCCAGCAGCTTAGAGGCGGGGGGCCGTTCCTACGAGCAGTACTTC. Translated, it gives CASSLEAGGRSYEQYF.

The chain has TRBV29-1 and TRBJ2-7, with D perhaps assigned TRBD1 or TRBD2 (5 bases each). Germline V gives CDR1 SQVTM, CDR2 ANQGSEA. This CDR3 comprises 13 residues. The V and J ends lost 4 bases and 3 bases respectively, with 13 bases between them. The CDR3, as DNA: TGCAGCGTTGTGTCCGGGGCGGACTACGAGCAGTACTTC. Translation gives CSVVSGADYEQYF.

The table lists this clonotype with a few counts. The gene calls are TRBV10-3 and TRBJ2-1; D gene unclear. The CDR3 contains 12 residues. Germline CDR1 is ENHRY and CDR2 is SYGVKD. The germline V and J ends were trimmed by 1 base and 7 bases, with 5 bases remaining between them. The CDR3 loop is CAISEFGNEQFF. The CDR3 DNA follows: TGTGCCATCAGTGAGTTCGGGAATGAGCAGTTCTTC.

J is TRBJ1-1 and V is TRBV7-9, with TRBD1 matching over 9 bases. Germline CDR1 is SEHNR and CDR2 is FQNEAQ (reference sequence). Trimming cost V 4 bases and J 7 bases; bases outside gene matches: 10. The CDR3 is 15 residues long. The CDR3 here is CASSWPGTGFNEAFF. DNA of the CDR3: TGTGCCAGCAGCTGGCCCGGGACAGGGTTCAATGAAGCTTTCTTT.

This sequence joins TRBV7-6 and TRBJ1-1; D remains ambiguous. The CDR3 extends over 13 amino acids. The germline CDR1 and CDR2 sequences are SGHVS and FNYEAQ. V was pared by 8 bases and J by 5 bases, with 15 bases between. The CDR3 sequence: CASHLLEGTEAFF. Here the CDR3 DNA reads TGTGCCAGCCACTTACTGGAAGGTACTGAAGCTTTCTTT.

J is TRBJ2-7 and V is TRBV7-7; TRBD2 is a possible D gene (6 bases). The CDR3 sequence is 13 residues long. Germline CDR1 SSHAT, CDR2 FNYEAQ (reference sequence). V lost 5 bases and J lost 6, with 14 bases in between. This CDR3 reads CASSPTAGVEQYF. The DNA for the CDR3 is TGTGCCAGCAGCCCAACAGCGGGCGTCGAGCAGTACTTC.

This clonotype has only a few counts. The chain couples TRBV29-1 to TRBJ2-7; D perhaps matches TRBD1 (6 bases). Germline values: CDR1 SQVTM, CDR2 ANQGSEA. Trimming removed 4 bases from V and 3 bases from J, with 10 bases in between. This CDR3 has 12 amino acids. This CDR3 reads CSVGQDLYEQYF. The CDR3 DNA is TGCAGCGTTGGACAGGACCTCTACGAGCAGTACTTC.

The chain combines TRBV20-1 with TRBJ1-2; TRBD1 matches 7 bases. Germline values: CDR1 DFQATT, CDR2 SNEGSKA (reference sequence). V shed 1 base, J shed 8 bases, and the junction held 13 bases outside the gene matches. CDR3 length equals 15 residues. CDR3 sequence (DNA): TGCAGTGCTAGAGGACCAACAGGGGAGGGTGAAGGCTACACCTTC. Protein: CSARGPTGEGEGYTF.

This clonotype was seen repeatedly, ten times or more. The chain links TRBV6-1 to TRBJ2-5; D ambiguous. Germline V lookup: CDR1 MNHNS, CDR2 SASEGT. This CDR3 has 14 residues. V was cut by 6 bases and J by 5 bases, with 16 bases left in between. CDR3 coding DNA: TGTGCCAGCAGCCCCACACTACCGAGGGAGACCCAGTACTTC. Translated: CASSPTLPRETQYF.

The V gene is TRBV12-3 or TRBV12-4, the J gene TRBJ1-1; D not resolved. The CDR3 has 15 residues. V was clipped by 1 base and J by 2 bases, with 11 bases between them. The CDR3 coding sequence is TGTGCCAGCAGTTTAGTCCCCAGGCCAAACACTGAAGCTTTCTTT. This gives the protein CASSLVPRPNTEAFF.

In the case of this clonotype: A read error is possible here, since a much larger clone lies one base away. The chain couples TRBV29-1 to TRBJ2-1, with D unresolved. The V and J ends lost 6 bases and 11 bases respectively, with 11 bases between them. The germline V gene has CDR1 SQVTM and CDR2 ANQGSEA. CDR3 length: 10 amino acids. CDR3 bases: TGCAGCGTGCTGACCGGTAAGCAGTTCTTC. Its protein product is CSVLTGKQFF.

J is TRBJ2-7 and V is TRBV28; 10 bases align to TRBD1. This CDR3 is 17 amino acids long. V lost 4 bases, J lost 0 bases, and 9 bases stayed unmatched. CDR1 is MDHEN, CDR2 SYDVKM, per germline. The CDR3 spells CASSWTTGGDYSYEQYF. The CDR3 DNA is TGTGCCAGCAGTTGGACGACAGGGGGCGATTACTCCTACGAGCAGTACTTC.

The V and J genes are TRBV5-1 and TRBJ2-7, with unresolved D. The germline gives CDR1 SGHRS, CDR2 YFSETQ. With 4 bases removed from V and 4 bases from J, the gap between germline ends came to 15 bases. CDR3 length: 14 amino acids. The CDR3 spells CASSPRAVEYEQYF. The DNA for the CDR3 is TGCGCCAGCAGCCCCCGGGCAGTAGAGTACGAGCAGTACTTC.

This clonotype has just a few counts. The chain uses TRBV12-3 or TRBV12-4 and TRBJ2-3; a possible D gene is TRBD2 (6 bases). The germline V and J ends were trimmed by 3 bases and 6 bases, with 13 bases remaining between them. CDR3 length: 14 amino acids. CDR3 DNA: TGTGCCAGCAGTTTGTGGGAGGATGGGGATACGCAGTATTTT. Protein: CASSLWEDGDTQYF.

CDR3 sequence: CASSGQGAYEQFF. The CDR3 DNA sequence: TGTGCCAGCAGCGGACAGGGGGCGTATGAGCAGTTCTTC. V gene TRBV7-9 combines with J gene TRBJ2-1; 11 bases map to TRBD1. V was pared by 5 bases and J by 8 bases, with 2 bases of the junction left unmatched. The CDR3 has 13 amino acids. Germline lookup yields CDR1 SEHNR and CDR2 FQNEAQ (reference sequence).

J is TRBJ2-1 and V is TRBV28; D gene uncertain. The germline CDR1 and CDR2 sequences are MDHEN and SYDVKM. The CDR3 runs to 14 residues. Trimming left V 5 bases short and J 7 bases short, with 15 bases between. CDR3 region: CASSLDPTRNEQFF. The CDR3 nucleotides read TGTGCCAGCAGTCTTGACCCGACCCGTAATGAGCAGTTCTTC.

The CDR3 here is CASSFTETYEQYF. In DNA, the CDR3 is TGTGCCAGCAGTTTTACGGAAACTTACGAGCAGTACTTC. The chain joins TRBV12-3 or TRBV12-4 to TRBJ2-7; D ambiguous. This CDR3 has 13 amino acids. V was shortened by 3 bases and J by 4 bases, with 10 bases between the two germline ends.

The J gene is TRBJ2-1, the V gene TRBV7-9, with 8 positions matching TRBD1. There are 15 residues in the CDR3. Germline CDR1 and CDR2: SEHNR and FQNEAQ (reference sequence). V was clipped by 6 bases and J by 9 bases; unmatched bases: 13. The CDR3 DNA sequence: TGTGCCAGCAGGAGCCCTGGACAGGGTCTCGGTGAGCAGTTCTTC. This codes for CASRSPGQGLGEQFF.

V gene TRBV5-1 combines with J gene TRBJ2-7, with a possible D match to TRBD2 (6 bases). This CDR3 has 14 amino acids. Germline V lookup: CDR1 SGHRS, CDR2 YFSETQ. The V and J ends lost 0 bases and 3 bases respectively, with 10 bases between them. CDR3 sequence reads: CASSLELARYEQYF. CDR3 DNA sequence: TGCGCCAGCAGCTTGGAACTAGCCCGCTACGAGCAGTACTTC.

The rearrangement joins TRBV2 to TRBJ1-2; D remains unclear. The CDR3 is 12 amino acids. Germline V gives CDR1 SNHLY, CDR2 FYNNEI. With 2 bases removed from V and 5 bases from J, the gap between germline ends came to 6 bases. The CDR3 coding sequence is TGTGCCAGCAGTGAATCTGGGTATGGCTACACCTTC. Its translation: CASSESGYGYTF.

V usage is TRBV3-1 and J usage is TRBJ1-1; TRBD1 is a possible D gene (5 bases). This CDR3 region has 15 residues. The V end lost 2 bases, the J end lost 0 bases, and 10 bases lay between the germline ends. CDR1 LGHDT and CDR2 YNNKEL come from the germline V gene (reference sequence). The CDR3 is CASSQKGPLNTEAFF. CDR3 in DNA: TGTGCCAGCAGCCAAAAGGGGCCATTGAACACTGAAGCTTTCTTT.

This chain joins TRBV18 and TRBJ2-7; tentatively, D is TRBD2 (5 bases). The CDR3 has 11 amino acids. Germline values: CDR1 KGHSH, CDR2 LQKENI. Deletions cut 6 bases from V and 7 bases from J, with 10 bases between. The CDR3 DNA follows: TGTGCCAGCTCCCCGTCGGGAGAGCAGTACTTC. Its translation is CASSPSGEQYF. The variable domain in full, with the rest retrieved from reference TRBV18 and TRBJ2-7, is NAGVMQNPRHLVRRRGQEARLRCSPMKGHSHVYWYRQLPEEGLKFMVYLQKENIIDESGMPKERFSAEFPKEGPSILRIQQVVRGDSAAYFCASSPSGEQYFGPGTRLTVT.

This clonotype was recorded at least ten times. V gene TRBV20-1 combines with J gene TRBJ2-3; TRBD1 aligns across 10 bases. Germline values: CDR1 DFQATT, CDR2 SNEGSKA (reference sequence). This CDR3 spans 15 amino acids. V lost 6 bases to trimming and J lost 2 bases; unmatched junction nucleotides: 8. The CDR3 DNA reads TGCAGTGCGACCGGGACAGGGGTTAACACAGATACGCAGTATTTT. Residues: CSATGTGVNTDTQYF.

This clonotype came up a few times. The chain recombines TRBV9 with TRBJ2-1; D is uncertain. This CDR3 comprises 15 residues. V was pared by 2 bases and J by 0 bases, with 9 bases between. Germline values: CDR1 SGDLS, CDR2 YYNGEE. For the CDR3, the DNA is TGTGCCAGCAGCGTTTGGCTTAGCTCCTACAATGAGCAGTTCTTC. Translated: CASSVWLSSYNEQFF.

This clonotype was seen more than once but under ten times. The DNA for the CDR3 is TGTGCCAGCAGTTATAGGGGCACCGGGGAGCTGTTTTTT. Protein: CASSYRGTGELFF. The rearrangement uses TRBV6-5 and TRBJ2-2; D may be TRBD1 (5 bases). Germline V CDR1 and CDR2: MNHEY, SVGAGI. The CDR3 contains 13 residues. Trimming took off 3 bases at V and 4 bases at J, with 6 bases between the two ends.

J is TRBJ1-6 and V is TRBV12-3 or TRBV12-4; 9 positions agree with TRBD1. V was clipped by 4 bases and J by 8 bases; unmatched bases: 3. CDR3 length: 14 residues. Written as DNA, the CDR3 is TGTGCCAGCAGTTCCTGGACAGGGGATTCACCCCTCCACTTT. It specifies CASSSWTGDSPLHF.

This chain links TRBV7-9 with TRBJ2-3; a possible D gene is TRBD2 (6 bases). The CDR3 is 13 amino acids. The germline V gene encodes CDR1 SEHNR and CDR2 FQNEAQ (reference sequence). Between the trimmed V and J ends, which lost 6 bases and 1 base, there was a span of 8 bases. CDR3 loop: CASRERGTDTQYF. DNA of the CDR3: TGTGCCAGCAGGGAGCGGGGCACAGATACGCAGTATTTT.